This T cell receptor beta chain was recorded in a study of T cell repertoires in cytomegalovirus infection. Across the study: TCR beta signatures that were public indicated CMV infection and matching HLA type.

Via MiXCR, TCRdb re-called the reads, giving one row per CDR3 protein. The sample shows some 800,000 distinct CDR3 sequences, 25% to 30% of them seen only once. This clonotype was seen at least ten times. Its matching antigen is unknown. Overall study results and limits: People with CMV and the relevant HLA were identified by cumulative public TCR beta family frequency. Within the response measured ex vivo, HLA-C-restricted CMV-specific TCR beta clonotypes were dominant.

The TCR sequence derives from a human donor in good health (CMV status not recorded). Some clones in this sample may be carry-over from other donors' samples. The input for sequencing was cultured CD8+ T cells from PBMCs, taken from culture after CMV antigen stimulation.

The CDR3 is CASSTGVNEQFF. The CDR3 region has the DNA TGTGCCAGTAGTACAGGGGTCAATGAGCAGTTCTTC. The rearrangement joins TRBV19 to TRBJ2-1, with D possibly TRBD1 on 6 matching bases. The V end lost 4 bases, the J end lost 6 bases, and 7 bases lay between the germline ends. The CDR3 loop spans 12 amino acids. Looked up from germline, CDR1 is LNHDA and CDR2 is SQIVND (reference sequence).